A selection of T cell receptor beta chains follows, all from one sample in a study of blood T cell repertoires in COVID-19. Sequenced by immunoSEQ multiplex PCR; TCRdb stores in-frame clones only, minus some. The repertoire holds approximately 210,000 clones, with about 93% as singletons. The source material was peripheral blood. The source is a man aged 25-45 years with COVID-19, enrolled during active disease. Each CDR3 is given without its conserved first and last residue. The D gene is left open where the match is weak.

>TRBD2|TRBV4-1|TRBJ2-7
ASSPLRSGGGASYEQY
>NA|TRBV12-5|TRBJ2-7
ASGRQPYEQY
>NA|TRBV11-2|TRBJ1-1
ASSYGHVNTEAF
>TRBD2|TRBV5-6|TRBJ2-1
ASSAGLASYNEQF
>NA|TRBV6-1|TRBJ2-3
ASSEAFDRWQY
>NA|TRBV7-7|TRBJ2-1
ASSLVGSGEDEQF
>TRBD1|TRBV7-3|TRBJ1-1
ASSLETGGLTEAF
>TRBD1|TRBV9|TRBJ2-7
ASSVSGQGTYEQY
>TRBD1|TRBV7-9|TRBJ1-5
ASSLTRDRGLPMVQPQH
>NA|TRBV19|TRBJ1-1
ASSRGGLVGTEAF
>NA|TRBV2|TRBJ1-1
ASSPQGGSTEAF
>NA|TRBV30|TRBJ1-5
AWSEEGYQPQH
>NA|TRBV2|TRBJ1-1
ASSRDSRSGTEAF
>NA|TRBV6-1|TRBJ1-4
ASSEGTAFSEKLF
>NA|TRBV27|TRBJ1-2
ASSLAGQGGDGYT
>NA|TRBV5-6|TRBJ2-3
ASSLAGYPDTQY
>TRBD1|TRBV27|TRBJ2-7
ASSLWGTDATYEQY
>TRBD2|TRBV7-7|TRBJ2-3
ASSLSGGADTQY